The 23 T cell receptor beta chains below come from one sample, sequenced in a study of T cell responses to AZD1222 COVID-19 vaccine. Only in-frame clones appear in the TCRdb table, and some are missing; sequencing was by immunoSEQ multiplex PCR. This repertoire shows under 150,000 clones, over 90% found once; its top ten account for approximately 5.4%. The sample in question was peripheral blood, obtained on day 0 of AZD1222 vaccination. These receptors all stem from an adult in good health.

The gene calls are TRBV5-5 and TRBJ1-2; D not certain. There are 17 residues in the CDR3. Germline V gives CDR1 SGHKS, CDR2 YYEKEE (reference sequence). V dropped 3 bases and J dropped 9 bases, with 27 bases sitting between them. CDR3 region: CASSSPFNDVGAFRYTF. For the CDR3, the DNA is TGTGCCAGCAGCTCCCCCTTCAACGACGTAGGCGCGTTTCGCTACACCTTC.

CDR3 region: CASSYSGRSYEQYF. Written as DNA, the CDR3 is TGTGCCAGCAGCTATAGCGGGAGGTCCTACGAGCAGTACTTC. The chain couples TRBV14 to TRBJ2-7; 10 nucleotides align to TRBD2. This CDR3 has 14 amino acids. The ends lost 5 bases at V and 1 base at J; junction bases unmatched: 2. CDR1 SGHDN and CDR2 FVKESK come from the germline V gene.

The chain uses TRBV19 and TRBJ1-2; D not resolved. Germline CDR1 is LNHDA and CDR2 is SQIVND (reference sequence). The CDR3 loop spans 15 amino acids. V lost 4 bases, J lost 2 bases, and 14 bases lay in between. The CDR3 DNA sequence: TGTGCCAGTAGTACCCCCTTACACAACAACTATGGCTACACCTTC. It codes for CASSTPLHNNYGYTF.

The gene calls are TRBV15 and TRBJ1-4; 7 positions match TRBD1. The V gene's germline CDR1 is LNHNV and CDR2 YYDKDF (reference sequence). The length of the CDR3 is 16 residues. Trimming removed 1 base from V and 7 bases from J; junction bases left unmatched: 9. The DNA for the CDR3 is TGTGCCACCAGCAGAGTAACAGGGGTCCTTAGTGAAAAACTGTTTTTT. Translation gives CATSRVTGVLSEKLFF.

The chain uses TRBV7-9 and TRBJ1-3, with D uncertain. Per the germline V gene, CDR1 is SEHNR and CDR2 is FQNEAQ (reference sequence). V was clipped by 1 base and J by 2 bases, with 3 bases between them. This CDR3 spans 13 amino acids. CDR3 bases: TGTGCCAGCAGCTTAGGAGCTGGAAACACCATATATTTT. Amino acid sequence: CASSLGAGNTIYF.

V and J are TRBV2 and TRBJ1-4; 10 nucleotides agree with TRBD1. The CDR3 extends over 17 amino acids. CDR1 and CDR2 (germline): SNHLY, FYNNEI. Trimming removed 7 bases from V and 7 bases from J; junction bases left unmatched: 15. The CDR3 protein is CASIVVAAGTGVEKLFF. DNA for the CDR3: TGTGCCAGCATAGTCGTCGCCGCCGGGACAGGGGTTGAAAAACTGTTTTTT.

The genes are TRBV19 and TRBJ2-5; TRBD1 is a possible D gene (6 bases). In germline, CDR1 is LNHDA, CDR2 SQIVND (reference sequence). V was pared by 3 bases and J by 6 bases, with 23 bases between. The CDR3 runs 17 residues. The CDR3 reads CASSISATGAPEKTQYF. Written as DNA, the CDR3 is TGTGCCAGTAGTATTTCAGCGACAGGCGCTCCGGAAAAGACCCAGTACTTC. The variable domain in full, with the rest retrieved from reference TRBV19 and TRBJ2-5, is DGGITQSPKYLFRKEGQNVTLSCEQNLNHDAMYWYRQDPGQGLRLIYYSQIVNDFQKGDIAEGYSVSREKKESFPLTVTSAQKNPTAFYLCASSISATGAPEKTQYFGPGTRLLVL.

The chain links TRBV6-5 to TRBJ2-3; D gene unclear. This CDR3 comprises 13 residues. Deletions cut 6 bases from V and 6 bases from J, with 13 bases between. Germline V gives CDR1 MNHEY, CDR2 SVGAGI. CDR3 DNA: TGTGCCAGCAGGGACCCCCCGGACGATACGCAGTATTTT. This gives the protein CASRDPPDDTQYF.

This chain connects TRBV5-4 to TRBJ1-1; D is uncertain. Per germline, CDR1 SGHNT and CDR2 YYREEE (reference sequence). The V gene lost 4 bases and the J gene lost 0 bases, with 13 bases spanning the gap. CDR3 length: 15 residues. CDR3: CASSSQIGLNTEAFF. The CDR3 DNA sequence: TGTGCCAGCAGCAGCCAAATTGGATTGAACACTGAAGCTTTCTTT.

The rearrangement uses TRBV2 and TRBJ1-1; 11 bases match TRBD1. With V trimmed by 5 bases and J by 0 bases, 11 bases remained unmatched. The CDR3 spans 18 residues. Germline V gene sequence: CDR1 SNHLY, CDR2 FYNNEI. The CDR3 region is CASSSGQGGITVNTEAFF. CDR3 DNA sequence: TGTGCCAGCAGTTCGGGACAGGGGGGCATCACTGTGAACACTGAAGCTTTCTTT.

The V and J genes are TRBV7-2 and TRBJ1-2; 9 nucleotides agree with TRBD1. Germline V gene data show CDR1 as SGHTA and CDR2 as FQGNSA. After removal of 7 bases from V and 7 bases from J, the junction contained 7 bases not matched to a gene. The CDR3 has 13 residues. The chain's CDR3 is CASTPGTGIGYTF. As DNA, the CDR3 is TGTGCCAGCACCCCCGGGACAGGGATTGGCTACACCTTC.

DNA of the CDR3: TGTGCCAGCTCACCCAACGACAGGGTTGAGACCCAGTACTTC. This encodes CASSPNDRVETQYF. This sequence joins TRBV18 and TRBJ2-5; 7 bases match TRBD1. After removal of 3 bases from V and 5 bases from J, the junction contained 6 bases not matched to a gene. The CDR3 is made up of 14 amino acids. In germline, CDR1 is KGHSH, CDR2 LQKENI.

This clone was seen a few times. The CDR3 coding sequence is TGTGCCAGCAGTTTATCAGGGGAGATGACGACGCAGTATTTT. Residues: CASSLSGEMTTQYF. The gene calls are TRBV27 and TRBJ2-3; D is tentatively TRBD1 or TRBD2 (5 bases each). Germline V gives CDR1 MNHEY, CDR2 SMNVEV (reference sequence). V shed 0 bases and J shed 9 bases, with 13 bases lying between them. The CDR3 spans 14 residues.

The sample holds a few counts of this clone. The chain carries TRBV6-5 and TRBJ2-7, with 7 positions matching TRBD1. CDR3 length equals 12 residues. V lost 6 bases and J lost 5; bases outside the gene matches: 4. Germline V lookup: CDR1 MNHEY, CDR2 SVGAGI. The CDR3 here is CASRGTVDEQYF. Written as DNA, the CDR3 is TGTGCCAGCAGAGGGACAGTTGACGAGCAGTACTTC.

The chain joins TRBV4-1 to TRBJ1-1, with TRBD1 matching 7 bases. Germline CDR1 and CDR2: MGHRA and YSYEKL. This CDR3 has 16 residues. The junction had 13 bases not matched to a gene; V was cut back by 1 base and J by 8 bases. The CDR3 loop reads CASSQVGGQSWAEAFF. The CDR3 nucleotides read TGCGCCAGCAGCCAAGTCGGGGGACAGTCCTGGGCGGAAGCTTTCTTT.

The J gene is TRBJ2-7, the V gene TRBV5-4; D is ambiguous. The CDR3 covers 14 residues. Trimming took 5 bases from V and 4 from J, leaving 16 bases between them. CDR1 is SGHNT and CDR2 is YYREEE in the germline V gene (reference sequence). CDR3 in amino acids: CASSTQQNTYEQYF. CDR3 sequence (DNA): TGTGCCAGCAGTACACAACAAAACACTTACGAGCAGTACTTC.

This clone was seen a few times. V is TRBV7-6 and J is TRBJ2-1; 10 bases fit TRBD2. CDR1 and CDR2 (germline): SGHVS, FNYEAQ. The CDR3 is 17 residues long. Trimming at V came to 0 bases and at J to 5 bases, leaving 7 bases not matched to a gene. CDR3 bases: TGTGCCAGCAGCTTAGCGGTACTAGCGGGAAACGACAATGAGCAGTTCTTC. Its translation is CASSLAVLAGNDNEQFF.

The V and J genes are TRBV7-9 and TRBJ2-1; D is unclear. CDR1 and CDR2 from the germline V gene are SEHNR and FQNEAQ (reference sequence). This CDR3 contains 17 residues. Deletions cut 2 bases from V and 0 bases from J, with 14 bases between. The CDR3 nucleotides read TGTGCCAGCAGCTTATTATTGAGTCAAAGCTCCTACAATGAGCAGTTCTTC. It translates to CASSLLLSQSSYNEQFF.

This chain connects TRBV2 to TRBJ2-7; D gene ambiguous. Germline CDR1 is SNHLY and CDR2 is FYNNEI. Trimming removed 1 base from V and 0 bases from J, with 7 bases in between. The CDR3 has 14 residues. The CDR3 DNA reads TGTGCCAGCAGTGAAGAGGTTTCCTCCTACGAGCAGTACTTC. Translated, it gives CASSEEVSSYEQYF. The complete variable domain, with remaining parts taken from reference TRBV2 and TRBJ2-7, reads EPEVTQTPSHQVTQMGQEVILRCVPISNHLYFYWYRQILGQKVEFLVSFYNNEISEKSEIFDDQFSVERPDGSNFTLKIRSTKLEDSAMYFCASSEEVSSYEQYFGPGTRLTVT.

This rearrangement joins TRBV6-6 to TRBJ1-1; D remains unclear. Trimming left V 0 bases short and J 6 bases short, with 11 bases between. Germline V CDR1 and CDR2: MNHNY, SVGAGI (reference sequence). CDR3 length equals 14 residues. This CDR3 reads CASSYSGPRAEAFF. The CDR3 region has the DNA TGTGCCAGCAGTTACTCGGGTCCTCGGGCTGAAGCTTTCTTT.

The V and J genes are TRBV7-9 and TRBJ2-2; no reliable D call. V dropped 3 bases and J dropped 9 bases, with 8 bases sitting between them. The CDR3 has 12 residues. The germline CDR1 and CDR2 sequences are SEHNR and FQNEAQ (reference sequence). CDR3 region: CASSLEAWELFF. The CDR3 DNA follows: TGTGCCAGCAGCTTGGAAGCCTGGGAGCTGTTTTTT.

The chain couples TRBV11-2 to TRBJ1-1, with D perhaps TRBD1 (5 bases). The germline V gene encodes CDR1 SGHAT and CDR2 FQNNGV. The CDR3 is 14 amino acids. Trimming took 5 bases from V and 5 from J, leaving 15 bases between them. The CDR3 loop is CASSPWGDRTEAFF. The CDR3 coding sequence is TGTGCCAGCAGCCCATGGGGGGATCGAACTGAAGCTTTCTTT.

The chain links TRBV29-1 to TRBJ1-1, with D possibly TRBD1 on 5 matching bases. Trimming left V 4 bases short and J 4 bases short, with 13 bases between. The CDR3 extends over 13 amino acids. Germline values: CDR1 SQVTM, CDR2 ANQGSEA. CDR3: CSVGPGKATEAFF. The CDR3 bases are TGCAGCGTTGGGCCAGGGAAGGCCACTGAAGCTTTCTTT.